The 27 T cell receptor beta chains below all came from one sample that was sequenced in a study of T cell responses to AZD1222 COVID-19 vaccine. Only in-frame clones appear in the TCRdb table, and some are missing; sequencing was by immunoSEQ multiplex PCR. Of 95,000 to 150,000 clones detected, roughly 86% appear once; the ten largest clones hold roughly 4.2%. The sequences come from peripheral blood, collected on day 0 of AZD1222 vaccination. The receptor source for this set is an adult in good health.

The chain recombines TRBV6-5 with TRBJ1-6; no firm D call. This CDR3 is 15 amino acids long. Trimming removed 2 bases from V and 7 bases from J, with 12 bases in between. Germline V gene data show CDR1 as MNHEY and CDR2 as SVGAGI. The CDR3 reads CASSYAAVGNSPLHF. CDR3 bases: TGTGCCAGCAGTTACGCCGCCGTCGGGAATTCACCCCTCCACTTT.

The chain uses TRBV7-9 and TRBJ1-6; the D gene is possibly TRBD1 (5 bases). The V and J ends lost 5 bases and 0 bases respectively, with 11 bases between them. This CDR3 has 16 residues. Germline assignment: CDR1 SEHNR and CDR2 FQNEAQ (reference sequence). For the CDR3, the DNA is TGTGCCAGCAGCCGGCAGGGCAGCTCCTATAATTCACCCCTCCACTTT. As protein: CASSRQGSSYNSPLHF.

The chain has TRBV25-1 and TRBJ2-5, with D possibly being TRBD2 (6 bases). The ends were cut back, 7 bases at V and 2 bases at J, with 11 bases in the middle. The CDR3 runs to 13 residues. Germline CDR1 reads MGHDK; CDR2 reads SYGVNS. The CDR3 here is CASTAGSQETQYF. In DNA, the CDR3 is TGTGCCAGCACCGCGGGGTCTCAAGAGACCCAGTACTTC.

The V call is TRBV6-2 or TRBV6-3, the J call TRBJ2-3; possibly TRBD2 for D (6 bases). Trimming cost V 7 bases and J 4 bases, with 18 bases left between them. The CDR3 spans 15 residues. The germline V gene encodes CDR1 MNHEY and CDR2 SVGEGT. CDR3 sequence reads: CASTPGLLGPDTQYF. The DNA of the CDR3 is TGTGCCAGCACCCCTGGACTATTGGGGCCAGATACGCAGTATTTT.

The chain carries TRBV7-2 and TRBJ2-7; D is unclear. This CDR3 has 13 amino acids. Trimming took off 2 bases at V and 6 bases at J, with 11 bases between the two ends. Germline V gives CDR1 SGHTA, CDR2 FQGNSA. The CDR3 bases are TGTGCCAGCAGCTTATACGAGTCCGGCGAGCAGTACTTC. It encodes CASSLYESGEQYF.

The V and J genes are TRBV7-8 and TRBJ1-4; D not certain. CDR1 and CDR2 from the germline V gene are SGHVS and FQNEAQ. The CDR3 is 18 amino acids. Trimming stripped 5 bases from V and 8 bases from J, with 27 bases between. The CDR3 protein is CASSPTDIPQTLQEKLFF. DNA of the CDR3: TGTGCCAGCAGCCCTACAGATATCCCCCAGACACTGCAAGAAAAACTGTTTTTT. Looking up the rest from reference TRBV7-8 and TRBJ1-4 gives the full variable domain: GAGVSQSPRYKVAKRGQDVALRCDPISGHVSLFWYQQALGQGPEFLTYFQNEAQLDKSGLPSDRFFAERPEGSVSTLKIQRTQQEDSAVYLCASSPTDIPQTLQEKLFFGSGTQLSVL.

The CDR3 coding sequence is TGTGCCAGCTCACCAGTAGGGCTTACAACCGAGCAGTACTTC. It codes for CASSPVGLTTEQYF. The chain couples TRBV18 to TRBJ2-7; D uncertain. V lost 2 bases, J lost 6 bases, and 14 bases lay in between. The CDR3 totals 14 residues. The V gene's germline CDR1 is KGHSH and CDR2 LQKENI.

The chain has TRBV12-3 or TRBV12-4 and TRBJ2-1; 7 bases align to TRBD2. This CDR3 has 13 amino acids. The V gene end was trimmed by 8 bases and the J gene end by 1 base; junction bases not matched to a gene: 2. This CDR3 reads CASRRESYNEQFF. CDR3 coding DNA: TGTGCCAGCCGGCGGGAGTCCTACAATGAGCAGTTCTTC.

The chain recombines TRBV4-2 with TRBJ2-2; 7 bases fit TRBD2. Germline V gene lookup returns CDR1 LGHNA and CDR2 YNFKEQ. There are 15 residues in the CDR3. J gave up 7 bases and V 3 bases, and 8 bases lay outside the gene matches. The CDR3 loop is CASSQDLRGIGELFF. DNA of the CDR3: TGTGCCAGCAGCCAGGACTTGCGGGGGATCGGGGAGCTGTTTTTT.

The chain recombines TRBV7-9 with TRBJ2-1, with 13 nucleotides matching TRBD2. Losses at the gene ends were 4 bases for V and 8 bases for J; bases not matched to a gene: 8. Germline CDR1 is SEHNR and CDR2 is FQNEAQ (reference sequence). The CDR3 sequence is 16 residues long. CDR3 residues: CASSSATSGRVDEQFF. As DNA, the CDR3 is TGTGCCAGCAGCTCCGCTACTAGCGGGAGGGTCGATGAGCAGTTCTTC.

The chain recombines TRBV19 with TRBJ1-2; D is ambiguous. The germline V and J ends were trimmed by 2 bases and 7 bases, with 17 bases remaining between them. Germline CDR1 is LNHDA and CDR2 is SQIVND (reference sequence). The CDR3 is 15 residues long. In DNA, the CDR3 is TGTGCCAGTAGTATACGAGAGGGTAGGCGCCTTGGCTACACCTTC. Its protein product is CASSIREGRRLGYTF. Together with reference TRBV19 and TRBJ1-2, the CDR3 gives the full variable domain: DGGITQSPKYLFRKEGQNVTLSCEQNLNHDAMYWYRQDPGQGLRLIYYSQIVNDFQKGDIAEGYSVSREKKESFPLTVTSAQKNPTAFYLCASSIREGRRLGYTFGSGTRLTVV.

The gene calls are TRBV5-1 and TRBJ1-4, with no clear D. The CDR3 loop spans 14 amino acids. V was cut by 4 bases and J by 4 bases, with 11 bases left in between. Per the germline V gene, CDR1 is SGHRS and CDR2 is YFSETQ. Here the CDR3 DNA reads TGCGCCAGCAGCAAGGCGGACGTTAATGAAAAACTGTTTTTT. Translated: CASSKADVNEKLFF.

This sequence joins TRBV7-9 and TRBJ2-7; D is possibly TRBD2 (5 bases). CDR3 length: 14 residues. The germline CDR1 and CDR2 sequences are SEHNR and FQNEAQ (reference sequence). Trimming left V 1 base short and J 9 bases short, with 16 bases between. CDR3 DNA sequence: TGTGCCAGCAGCTTAGAGGGAGACCCCCGGGGGCAGTACTTC. As protein: CASSLEGDPRGQYF.

The J gene is TRBJ1-1, the V gene TRBV30, with D unresolved. V shed 4 bases and J shed 6 bases, with 12 bases lying between them. Per the germline V gene, CDR1 is GTSNPN and CDR2 is SVGIG (reference sequence). The CDR3 totals 12 residues. CDR3 DNA sequence: TGTGCCTGGATCCGACCTGGCGCTGAAGCTTTCTTT. This encodes CAWIRPGAEAFF.

The rearrangement joins TRBV19 to TRBJ1-4; 9 positions agree with TRBD1. V lost 5 bases and J lost 4; bases outside the gene matches: 11. The CDR3 spans 17 residues. CDR1 and CDR2 from the germline V gene are LNHDA and SQIVND (reference sequence). This CDR3 reads CASSPADRGGLNEKLFF. In DNA form, the CDR3 reads TGTGCCAGTAGTCCGGCGGACAGGGGTGGACTTAATGAAAAACTGTTTTTT.

The rearrangement joins TRBV19 to TRBJ2-7, with 7 nucleotides matching TRBD1. The CDR3 runs to 15 residues. The germline V gene encodes CDR1 LNHDA and CDR2 SQIVND (reference sequence). V shed 1 base, J shed 2 bases, and the junction held 5 bases outside the gene matches. DNA for the CDR3: TGTGCCAGTAGTATAGGAGGGGGCAGCACCTACGAGCAGTACTTC. It yields the protein CASSIGGGSTYEQYF. Combining the CDR3 with reference TRBV19 and TRBJ2-7 gives the whole variable domain DGGITQSPKYLFRKEGQNVTLSCEQNLNHDAMYWYRQDPGQGLRLIYYSQIVNDFQKGDIAEGYSVSREKKESFPLTVTSAQKNPTAFYLCASSIGGGSTYEQYFGPGTRLTVT.

The rearrangement joins TRBV25-1 to TRBJ2-1; tentative D call: TRBD1 (6 bases). The CDR3 loop spans 15 amino acids. V was cut by 2 bases and J by 6 bases, with 14 bases left in between. The germline gives CDR1 MGHDK, CDR2 SYGVNS. The CDR3 nucleotides are TGTGCCAGCAGTGAAAATCCAGGGGCGGGCAATGAGCAGTTCTTC. It specifies CASSENPGAGNEQFF.

Written as DNA, the CDR3 is TGTGCCAGCAGTTTATTGGTTGGCGGTAGCACAGATACGCAGTATTTT. Translation: CASSLLVGGSTDTQYF. The chain couples TRBV28 to TRBJ2-3; D not certain. Trimming removed 1 base at V and 0 bases at J, with 11 bases between. Germline CDR1 is MDHEN and CDR2 is SYDVKM. This CDR3 has 16 residues.

The chain recombines TRBV3-1 (or the pseudogene TRBV3-2) with TRBJ2-7; 7 bases are shared with TRBD1. The J segment lost 6 bases and the V segment lost 2 bases, leaving 4 bases of the junction unmatched. In germline, CDR1 is LGHDT, CDR2 YNNKEL (reference sequence). The CDR3 spans 13 residues. In nucleotides, the CDR3 is TGTGCCAGCAGCCAATACCGGACAGGCGAGCAGTACTTC. Translation: CASSQYRTGEQYF.

The chain combines TRBV4-2 with TRBJ2-1, with D possibly being TRBD2 (5 bases). V lost 0 bases and J 12 bases, leaving 18 bases between the germline ends. Germline V lookup: CDR1 LGHNA, CDR2 YNFKEQ. This CDR3 spans 15 amino acids. The CDR3: CASSQDSSAGLWQFF. The CDR3 DNA reads TGTGCCAGCAGCCAAGATAGTAGCGCAGGCCTTTGGCAGTTCTTC.

This chain links TRBV2 with TRBJ1-5, with TRBD1 as a possible D gene (5 bases). The CDR3 is made up of 15 amino acids. Trimming removed 8 bases at V and 3 bases at J, with 17 bases between. Germline V lookup: CDR1 SNHLY, CDR2 FYNNEI. CDR3: CASEPHAGANQPQHF. The CDR3 DNA reads as TGTGCCAGCGAGCCACATGCCGGGGCCAATCAGCCCCAGCATTTT.

The V gene is TRBV7-9, the J gene TRBJ1-5; the match to TRBD1 covers 7 bases. With 5 bases clipped from V and 0 bases from J, the junction kept 4 bases outside the gene matches. This CDR3 contains 15 residues. The germline gives CDR1 SEHNR, CDR2 FQNEAQ (reference sequence). This CDR3 reads CASSRYRGSNQPQHF. DNA of the CDR3: TGTGCCAGCAGCCGATACAGGGGTAGCAATCAGCCCCAGCATTTT.

CDR3 protein: CASSEGRNLVSTEAFF. CDR3 sequence (DNA): TGTGCCAGCAGTGAGGGGAGAAATTTAGTGAGCACTGAAGCTTTCTTT. J is TRBJ1-1 and V is TRBV2; D unclear. V was trimmed by 3 bases and J by 4 bases, leaving 18 bases between them. Germline V gene sequence: CDR1 SNHLY, CDR2 FYNNEI. The CDR3 totals 16 residues. The full variable domain, rest sourced from reference TRBV2 and TRBJ1-1, is EPEVTQTPSHQVTQMGQEVILRCVPISNHLYFYWYRQILGQKVEFLVSFYNNEISEKSEIFDDQFSVERPDGSNFTLKIRSTKLEDSAMYFCASSEGRNLVSTEAFFGQGTRLTVV.

Details on this clone: At one boundary the junction diverges from the germline segment, which might be a read error. This chain connects TRBV18 to TRBJ2-7; 7 bases are a match to TRBD1. The V gene's germline CDR1 is KGHSH and CDR2 LQKENI. CDR3 length: 15 residues. The CDR3 DNA sequence: TGTGCCAGCTCAACACCGGGACAGCGAACCTACGAGCAGTACTTC. Translation gives CASSTPGQRTYEQYF.

The rearrangement uses TRBV11-1 and TRBJ2-7, with D perhaps TRBD2 (5 bases). The CDR3 is 12 residues long. Germline V gives CDR1 SGHAT, CDR2 FQDESV (reference sequence). Trimming left V 5 bases short and J 6 bases short, with 11 bases between. The DNA of the CDR3 is TGTGCCAGCAGCCAAGGACTCACCGAGCAGTACTTC. It codes for CASSQGLTEQYF.

CDR3 DNA sequence: TGTGCCTGGAGCCAGGGGAGGATGTCCTACGAGCAGTACTTC. Amino acids: CAWSQGRMSYEQYF. The chain uses TRBV30 and TRBJ2-7; D tentatively reads TRBD1 or TRBD2 (6 bases each). Germline V gene lookup returns CDR1 GTSNPN and CDR2 SVGIG (reference sequence). The CDR3 length is 14 residues. The V and J ends lost 3 bases and 1 base respectively, with 13 bases between them.

J is TRBJ1-6 and V is TRBV23-1; 8 bases are a match to TRBD1. TRBV23-1 is marked as an open reading frame, function uncertain. After removal of 3 bases from V and 12 bases from J, the junction contained 13 bases not matched to a gene. The CDR3 length is 16 residues. CDR3 residues: CASSHLDRVKTGPLHF. The CDR3 DNA reads as TGCGCCAGCAGTCATTTGGACAGGGTTAAAACGGGACCCCTCCACTTT.